The 27 T cell receptor beta chains below come from one sample, sequenced in a study of T cells in localized non-small cell lung cancer. The assay was immunoSEQ multiplex PCR, and TCRdb's table has in-frame clones only and misses some. The table shows about 2,500 clones, with more than 35% occurring only once. This sample comprised normal lung tissue next to the tumor, obtained before any cancer treatment. The receptors stem from a man between 40 and 75 years old with stage II lung adenocarcinoma.

The chain is built from TRBV15 and TRBJ2-5, with 11 bases lining up with TRBD1. This CDR3 is 15 amino acids long. The junction had 9 bases not matched to a gene; V was cut back by 0 bases and J by 12 bases. Germline CDR1 LNHNV, CDR2 YYDKDF (reference sequence). The DNA for the CDR3 is TGTGCCACCAGCAGAGATTATGGGGACAGGGGGTTTAAGTACTTC. Its translation is CATSRDYGDRGFKYF.

By proportion, this clone is medium-sized. V is TRBV11-3 and J is TRBJ1-1; D is possibly TRBD1 (5 bases). Per germline, CDR1 SGHNT and CDR2 YENEEA. The length of the CDR3 is 16 residues. V lost 5 bases and J 1 base, leaving 17 bases between the germline ends. This CDR3 is CASSPPTEKANTEAFF. CDR3 bases: TGTGCCAGCAGCCCCCCGACAGAGAAGGCGAACACTGAAGCTTTCTTT. Looking up the rest from reference TRBV11-3 and TRBJ1-1 gives the full variable domain: EAGVVQSPRYKIIEKKQPVAFWCNPISGHNTLYWYLQNLGQGPELLIRYENEEAVDDSQLPKDRFSAERLKGVDSTLKIQPAELGDSAVYLCASSPPTEKANTEAFFGQGTRLTVV.

This clone has just a few counts. V usage is TRBV4-1 and J usage is TRBJ2-7; 13 bases are shared with TRBD2. V was pared by 0 bases and J by 6 bases, with 2 bases of the junction left unmatched. This CDR3 has 15 amino acids. Germline V CDR1 and CDR2: MGHRA, YSYEKL. The CDR3 sequence: CASSQEWTSGSEQYF. As DNA, the CDR3 is TGCGCCAGCAGCCAAGAGTGGACTAGCGGGAGCGAGCAGTACTTC.

The CDR3 is CASSPENNEQFF. The CDR3, as DNA: TGTGCCAGCTCACCGGAGAACAATGAGCAGTTCTTC. The genes are TRBV18 and TRBJ2-1, with D unclear. Trimming took off 3 bases at V and 5 bases at J, with 5 bases between the two ends. In germline, CDR1 is KGHSH, CDR2 LQKENI. CDR3 length: 12 amino acids.

There are a few counts of this clone. This chain links TRBV4-1 with TRBJ2-1; D call uncertain. CDR1 MGHRA and CDR2 YSYEKL come from the germline V gene. Trimming removed 0 bases at V and 6 bases at J, with 9 bases between. The CDR3 runs 14 residues. The CDR3 region has the DNA TGCGCCAGCAGCCAAGATGCCCACCTCAATGAGCAGTTCTTC. This encodes CASSQDAHLNEQFF.

By sample share, this clone is large. The chain employs TRBV30 and TRBJ1-1; maybe TRBD1 (6 bases). CDR1 is GTSNPN, CDR2 SVGIG, per germline (reference sequence). The ends were cut back, 5 bases at V and 1 base at J, with 17 bases in the middle. This CDR3 has 15 amino acids. CDR3 protein: CAWVQGVHANTEAFF. In DNA, the CDR3 is TGTGCCTGGGTACAGGGTGTACATGCGAACACTGAAGCTTTCTTT.

The chain couples TRBV6-1 to TRBJ2-3; 7 nucleotides align to TRBD2. The CDR3 consists of 14 residues. Germline-derived CDR1 and CDR2 are MNHNS and SASEGT. After removal of 0 bases from V and 6 bases from J, the junction contained 3 bases not matched to a gene. CDR3 in DNA: TGTGCCAGCAGTGAAGCTCTGGGGGGGGATACGCAGTATTTT. Amino acid sequence: CASSEALGGDTQYF.

In this sample, this clone turned up a few times. In nucleotides, the CDR3 is TGTGCCAGCAAAACACGTGCAGGTGGGACAGATACGCAGTATTTT. This gives the protein CASKTRAGGTDTQYF. The chain has TRBV19 and TRBJ2-3; no clear D gene. Trimming pared 9 bases from V and 3 bases from J, leaving 19 bases between. Germline values: CDR1 LNHDA, CDR2 SQIVND (reference sequence). This CDR3 has 15 amino acids.

V usage is TRBV6-8 and J usage is TRBJ2-5; weak D call: TRBD2 (5 bases). The ends were cut back, 2 bases at V and 1 base at J, with 14 bases in the middle. This CDR3 is built from 16 residues. Germline loops: CDR1 MNHGY, CDR2 SAAAGT. CDR3 region: CASSYDGGWAQETQYF. The CDR3 coding sequence is TGTGCCAGCAGTTACGATGGCGGGTGGGCCCAAGAGACCCAGTACTTC.

The CDR3 DNA sequence: TGTGCCAGCTCACCACAGGGGGCCGATGAAAAACTGTTTTTT. Translating gives CASSPQGADEKLFF. This chain joins TRBV18 and TRBJ1-4, with 7 bases fitting TRBD1. There are 14 residues in the CDR3. The germline gives CDR1 KGHSH, CDR2 LQKENI. Trimming took 1 base from V and 6 from J; bases not matched to a gene: 2.

Within the sample, this clone is large (0.1 to 1%). The genes are TRBV9 and TRBJ1-1; no clear D. This CDR3 is built from 14 residues. Germline values: CDR1 SGDLS, CDR2 YYNGEE. V shed 3 bases and J shed 3 bases, with 12 bases lying between them. CDR3 nucleotides: TGTGCCAGCAGCGCAAAAGGCGACGACACTGAAGCTTTCTTT. Translated: CASSAKGDDTEAFF.

The chain combines TRBV11-3 with TRBJ1-6, with TRBD1 as a possible D gene (6 bases). The germline V gene encodes CDR1 SGHNT and CDR2 YENEEA. There are 15 residues in the CDR3. The V gene lost 5 bases and the J gene lost 7 bases, with 15 bases spanning the gap. CDR3 in amino acids: CASSQQGPSNSPLHF. The CDR3, as DNA: TGTGCCAGCAGCCAACAGGGACCGAGCAATTCACCCCTCCACTTT.

This clone was picked up a small number of times. The rearrangement links TRBV6-8 to TRBJ2-1; 8 bases agree with TRBD2. The germline V gene encodes CDR1 MNHGY and CDR2 SAAAGT. This CDR3 contains 15 residues. V was pared by 2 bases and J by 4 bases, with 4 bases of the junction left unmatched. The CDR3 protein is CASSYERELYNEQFF. CDR3 coding DNA: TGTGCCAGCAGTTACGAGCGGGAGCTGTACAATGAGCAGTTCTTC.

This clone was recorded a few times. This chain links TRBV30 with TRBJ1-1; D is perhaps TRBD1 (6 bases). Looked up from germline, CDR1 is GTSNPN and CDR2 is SVGIG (reference sequence). This CDR3 is built from 12 residues. With 2 bases removed from V and 11 bases from J, the gap between germline ends came to 15 bases. CDR3 residues: CAWSLSGVVAFF. The CDR3 region has the DNA TGTGCCTGGAGTCTCTCAGGGGTGGTGGCTTTCTTT.

The chain uses TRBV4-1 and TRBJ1-1, with unresolved D. The CDR3 runs to 12 residues. V dropped 0 bases and J dropped 8 bases, with 7 bases sitting between them. In germline, CDR1 is MGHRA, CDR2 YSYEKL. This CDR3 reads CASSQDRREAFF. CDR3 DNA sequence: TGCGCCAGCAGCCAAGATCGCAGGGAAGCTTTCTTT.

This rearrangement joins TRBV6-8 to TRBJ2-2, with 11 bases that match TRBD2. CDR1 is MNHGY and CDR2 is SAAAGT in the germline V gene. The ends lost 6 bases at V and 5 bases at J; junction bases unmatched: 5. The CDR3 runs 15 residues. The CDR3 DNA follows: TGTGCCAGCAGGGAGTCTAGCGGGAGGACCGGGGAGCTGTTTTTT. This codes for CASRESSGRTGELFF.

The chain is built from TRBV30 and TRBJ1-3; perhaps TRBD1 as D (6 bases). Deletions cut 5 bases from V and 0 bases from J, with 11 bases between. The CDR3 totals 14 residues. CDR1 GTSNPN and CDR2 SVGIG come from the germline V gene (reference sequence). CDR3 protein: CAWGQSLSGNTIYF. The CDR3 bases are TGTGCCTGGGGACAGAGCCTCTCTGGAAACACCATATATTTT.

Written as DNA, the CDR3 is TGTGCCAGCTCACCACTGGCGGCCCTCAGCACAGATACGCAGTATTTT. Translating it yields CASSPLAALSTDTQYF. This sequence joins TRBV18 and TRBJ2-3; no clear D gene. CDR1 and CDR2 (germline): KGHSH, LQKENI. CDR3 length: 16 amino acids. V shed 1 base and J shed 0 bases, with 11 bases lying between them.

CDR3 DNA sequence: TGTGCCAGCAATCCCCAGAGAGCGGGAGGGCCAGGAACCCAGTACTTC. Translation gives CASNPQRAGGPGTQYF. V usage is TRBV9 and J usage is TRBJ2-5; TRBD2 aligns across 10 bases. The germline gives CDR1 SGDLS, CDR2 YYNGEE. V trimming: 6 bases; J trimming: 8 bases; junction bases outside the gene matches: 16. CDR3 length equals 16 residues.

In its sample, this clone ranks as medium-sized. The rearrangement links TRBV9 to TRBJ2-3; D ambiguous. The V gene lost 3 bases and the J gene lost 3 bases, with 8 bases spanning the gap. This CDR3 region has 13 residues. In germline, CDR1 is SGDLS, CDR2 YYNGEE. The CDR3 is CASSDIQTDTQYF. CDR3 DNA sequence: TGTGCCAGCAGCGATATACAAACAGATACGCAGTATTTT.

This clone is termed large. J is TRBJ1-2 and V is TRBV19; perhaps TRBD1 as D (6 bases). CDR1 is LNHDA, CDR2 SQIVND, per germline (reference sequence). The CDR3 is 14 residues long. Trimming pared 6 bases from V and 9 bases from J, leaving 20 bases between. DNA for the CDR3: TGTGCCAGTAGCCGCACCCACAGGGTGGTGAGCTACACCTTC. Translated, it gives CASSRTHRVVSYTF.

This clone rates as medium-sized. V usage is TRBV11-3 and J usage is TRBJ2-1; TRBD2 aligns across 8 bases. The V segment lost 5 bases and the J segment 5 bases; nucleotides outside the gene matches: 8. CDR3 length: 15 amino acids. In germline, CDR1 is SGHNT, CDR2 YENEEA. CDR3 in DNA: TGTGCCAGCAGCGATTCACTAGCGGAGAACAATGAGCAGTTCTTC. Protein product: CASSDSLAENNEQFF.

V and J are TRBV28 and TRBJ1-2; weak D call: TRBD1 (5 bases). V was pared by 2 bases and J by 8 bases, with 15 bases between. The CDR3 length is 14 residues. Per germline, CDR1 MDHEN and CDR2 SYDVKM. CDR3: CASSLGGSRIGYTF. The CDR3 DNA is TGTGCCAGCAGTTTAGGGGGGTCGCGGATAGGCTACACCTTC.

The chain uses TRBV18 and TRBJ2-1; TRBD2 matches at 7 bases. In germline, CDR1 is KGHSH, CDR2 LQKENI. V shed 4 bases and J 5 bases; nucleotides not matched to a gene: 5. The CDR3 extends over 14 amino acids. The CDR3 spells CASSRRDYHNEQFF. The CDR3 DNA is TGTGCCAGCTCACGCCGGGACTACCACAATGAGCAGTTCTTC.

The CDR3 coding sequence is TGTGCCAGCAGCTCCAACCCACAGGGATTGCCTTCCGGAAACACCATATATTTT. As protein: CASSSNPQGLPSGNTIYF. V and J are TRBV11-3 and TRBJ1-3, with TRBD1 as a possible D gene (6 bases). The V end was cut by 4 bases, the J end by 4 bases, with 23 bases between. This CDR3 has 18 amino acids. Germline V CDR1 and CDR2: SGHNT, YENEEA.

The CDR3 DNA reads as TGTGCCAGCAGTTTGGGTAGATCCAAAAACATTCAGTACTTC. Its protein is CASSLGRSKNIQYF. The chain uses TRBV28 and TRBJ2-4; D ambiguous. The V end was cut by 3 bases, the J end by 2 bases, with 8 bases between. Germline assignment: CDR1 MDHEN and CDR2 SYDVKM. The CDR3 is 14 amino acids.

V usage is TRBV30 and J usage is TRBJ2-7, with 8 bases identical to TRBD1. V gave up 7 bases and J gave up 2 bases; unmatched junction bases: 1. Germline CDR1 reads GTSNPN; CDR2 reads SVGIG (reference sequence). The CDR3 covers 11 residues. In DNA form, the CDR3 reads TGTGCCTCGGACAGGGCCTACGAGCAGTACTTC. It translates to CASDRAYEQYF.